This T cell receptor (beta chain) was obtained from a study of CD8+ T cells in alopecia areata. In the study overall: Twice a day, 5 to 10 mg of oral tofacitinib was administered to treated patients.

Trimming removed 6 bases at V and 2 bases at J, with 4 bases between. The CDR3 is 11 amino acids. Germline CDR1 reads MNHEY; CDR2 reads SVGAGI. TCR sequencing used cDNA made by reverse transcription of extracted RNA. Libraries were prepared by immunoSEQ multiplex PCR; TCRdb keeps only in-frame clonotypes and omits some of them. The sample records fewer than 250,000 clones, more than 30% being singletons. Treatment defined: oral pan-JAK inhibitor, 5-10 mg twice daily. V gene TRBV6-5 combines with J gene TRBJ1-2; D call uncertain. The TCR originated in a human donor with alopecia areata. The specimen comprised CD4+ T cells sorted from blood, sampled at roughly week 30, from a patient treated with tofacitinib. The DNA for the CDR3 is TGTGCCAGCAGGGACAACTATGGCTACACCTTC. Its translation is CASRDNYGYTF.